A single sample gave rise to the 19 T cell receptor beta chains below, sequenced in a study of T-cell memory formation after mild COVID-19. Each CDR3 protein is one row after TCRdb ran MiXCR on the 5' RACE reads. The profile shows roughly 250,000 distinct CDR3 sequences, about 17% of them singletons. Sequencing was performed on PBMCs or a T cell subset sorted from them (not recorded which). All receptors come from a man between 18 and 35 years old who had mild COVID-19 (a few samples of this study predate the infection). Cell type and time point are not known.

J is TRBJ2-1 and V is TRBV27; D might be TRBD1 or TRBD2, each matching 6 bases. Germline V CDR1 and CDR2: MNHEY, SMNVEV (reference sequence). V shed 3 bases and J shed 0 bases, with 15 bases lying between them. There are 17 residues in the CDR3. The CDR3 DNA follows: TGTGCCAGCAGTTTGTGGGGGGCGGGGTCCTCCTACAATGAGCAGTTCTTC. Translated, it gives CASSLWGAGSSYNEQFF.

V is TRBV25-1 and J is TRBJ1-5; 11 bases match TRBD1. From germline, CDR1 is MGHDK and CDR2 SYGVNS. The CDR3 loop spans 15 amino acids. Trimming took 6 bases from V and 6 from J; bases not matched to a gene: 7. The chain's CDR3 is CASRRGQGAGQPQHF. CDR3 DNA sequence: TGTGCCAGCAGAAGAGGACAGGGGGCAGGTCAGCCCCAGCATTTT.

This clonotype was seen only a few times. The V gene is TRBV19, the J gene TRBJ2-4; 10 nucleotides agree with TRBD1. The CDR3 has 15 residues. V was pared by 3 bases and J by 5 bases, with 4 bases of the junction left unmatched. The germline V gene encodes CDR1 LNHDA and CDR2 SQIVND (reference sequence). CDR3 protein: CASSILGTGENIQYF. The CDR3 nucleotides are TGTGCCAGTAGTATTCTCGGGACAGGGGAAAACATTCAGTACTTC.

This clonotype was seen only a few times. The chain recombines TRBV5-1 with TRBJ2-5, with D possibly matching TRBD2 (5 bases). CDR1 and CDR2 (germline): SGHRS, YFSETQ. This CDR3 spans 13 amino acids. The V and J ends lost 2 bases and 3 bases respectively, with 8 bases between them. CDR3 amino acids: CASSFNGEETQYF. The DNA for the CDR3 is TGCGCCAGCAGCTTTAACGGGGAAGAGACCCAGTACTTC.

This chain joins TRBV6-2 or TRBV6-3 and TRBJ2-5; D is undetermined. Germline-derived CDR1 and CDR2 are MNHEY and SVGEGT. The length of the CDR3 is 13 residues. V lost 0 bases and J lost 5, with 7 bases in between. The chain's CDR3 is CASSYSRRETQYF. DNA of the CDR3: TGTGCCAGCAGTTACTCGCGGCGGGAGACCCAGTACTTC.

The chain joins TRBV6-4 to TRBJ2-3; weak D call: TRBD2 (6 bases). The CDR3 is made up of 15 amino acids. Germline loops: CDR1 MRHNA, CDR2 SNTAGT. Trimming took 6 bases from V and 2 from J, leaving 15 bases between them. CDR3: CASSFSGLNTDTQYF. The CDR3 bases are TGTGCCAGCAGCTTTAGCGGCCTAAACACAGATACGCAGTATTTT.

This clonotype occurred once. The chain is built from TRBV3-2 and TRBJ2-7. TRBV3-2 is assigned pseudogene status. The CDR3 consists of 14 residues. The CDR3 nucleotides are TGTGCCAGCAGCCAAGGGAGAGACCACTACGAGCAGTACGTC. It is translated as CASSQGRDHYEQYV.

The rearrangement joins TRBV9 to TRBJ2-4, with TRBD2 matching over 9 bases. Germline lookup yields CDR1 SGDLS and CDR2 YYNGEE. CDR3 length: 17 amino acids. V was pared by 0 bases and J by 5 bases, with 9 bases of the junction left unmatched. This CDR3 reads CASSVGSRGGFENIQYF. As DNA, the CDR3 is TGTGCCAGCAGCGTAGGGTCGCGGGGGGGCTTCGAAAACATTCAGTACTTC. The full variable domain, in which reference TRBV9 and TRBJ2-4 provide the parts outside the CDR3, is DSGVTQTPKHLITATGQRVTLRCSPRSGDLSVYWYQQSLDQGLQFLIQYYNGEERAKGNILERFSAQQFPDLHSELNLSSLELGDSALYFCASSVGSRGGFENIQYFGAGTRLSVL.

This clonotype was observed a handful of times. The chain recombines TRBV5-1 with TRBJ1-1, with a tentative D call TRBD1 (5 bases). Germline CDR1 is SGHRS and CDR2 is YFSETQ. The ends were cut back, 0 bases at V and 1 base at J, with 13 bases in the middle. CDR3 size: 16 residues. Here the CDR3 DNA reads TGCGCCAGCAGCTTGGGAGACAGTTACCAGAACACTGAAGCTTTCTTT. Translation gives CASSLGDSYQNTEAFF.

This clonotype came up a few times. The V call is TRBV19, the J call TRBJ2-1; the D gene is possibly TRBD1 (6 bases). CDR1 is LNHDA, CDR2 SQIVND, per germline (reference sequence). V was pared by 5 bases and J by 2 bases, with 13 bases between. The CDR3 covers 15 residues. CDR3 protein: CASSLQGWAYNEQFF. DNA for the CDR3: TGTGCCAGTAGTCTACAGGGTTGGGCCTACAATGAGCAGTTCTTC.

At least ten counts were recorded for this clonotype. V usage is TRBV7-2 and J usage is TRBJ2-3, with no clear D. The CDR3 has 14 residues. V lost 5 bases to trimming and J lost 0 bases, with 9 bases between them. Germline loops: CDR1 SGHTA, CDR2 FQGNSA. The CDR3 DNA sequence: TGTGCCAGCAGCCTGACCATGAGCACAGATACGCAGTATTTT. Translating gives CASSLTMSTDTQYF. Full variable domain (missing parts from reference TRBV7-2 and TRBJ2-3): GAGVSQSPSNKVTEKGKDVELRCDPISGHTALYWYRQSLGQGLEFLIYFQGNSAPDKSGLPSDRFSAERTGGSVSTLTIQRTQQEDSAVYLCASSLTMSTDTQYFGPGTRLTVL.

V and J are TRBV5-1 and TRBJ1-3; TRBD1 might be the D (5 bases). The germline gives CDR1 SGHRS, CDR2 YFSETQ. Trimming removed 1 base from V and 2 bases from J, with 10 bases in between. The CDR3 covers 15 residues. The CDR3 region is CASSLIGAAGNTIYF. CDR3 coding DNA: TGCGCCAGCAGCTTGATTGGGGCGGCTGGAAACACCATATATTTT.

This clonotype was observed many times. The chain is built from TRBV5-1 and TRBJ2-3, with 9 bases that match TRBD2. With 1 base clipped from V and 6 bases from J, the junction kept 6 bases outside the gene matches. Germline V gene data show CDR1 as SGHRS and CDR2 as YFSETQ. The CDR3 runs 15 residues. The CDR3 DNA reads as TGCGCCAGCAGCTTGCTGGCGGGGGGGCCTGATACGCAGTATTTT. It is translated as CASSLLAGGPDTQYF.

The chain joins TRBV5-5 to TRBJ1-1; D unresolved. Trimming shortened V by 3 bases and J by 4 bases, and 7 bases separated the two germline ends. Germline CDR1 reads SGHKS; CDR2 reads YYEKEE (reference sequence). This CDR3 spans 12 amino acids. The CDR3 reads CASSSAATEAFF. The CDR3 nucleotides are TGTGCCAGCAGCTCCGCAGCCACTGAAGCTTTCTTT.

The chain links TRBV7-2 to TRBJ2-1; D might be TRBD2 (6 bases). Germline CDR1 and CDR2: SGHTA and FQGNSA. Trimming took off 6 bases at V and 8 bases at J, with 20 bases between the two ends. The CDR3 runs 15 residues. The CDR3 sequence: CASSSRAGRGDEQFF. In DNA, the CDR3 is TGTGCCAGCAGTTCGAGGGCAGGGCGGGGCGATGAGCAGTTCTTC.

This clonotype was seen ten or more times. The chain combines TRBV10-3 with TRBJ2-3; TRBD2 matches 8 bases. The CDR3 is 12 amino acids. V lost 9 bases and J lost 2; bases outside the gene matches: 1. From germline, CDR1 is ENHRY and CDR2 SYGVKD. CDR3 DNA: TGTGCCATTAGCGGGGCCACAGATACGCAGTATTTT. Protein sequence: CAISGATDTQYF.

This clonotype occurred once. This sequence joins TRBV5-1 and TRBJ1-1; D possibly corresponds to TRBD1 (5 bases). Between the trimmed V and J ends, which lost 4 bases and 7 bases, there was a span of 17 bases. This CDR3 has 14 residues. CDR1 and CDR2 (germline): SGHRS, YFSETQ. As DNA, the CDR3 is TGCGCCAGCAGCCTGGGGGGAGGGTCCGTTGAAGCTTTCTTT. This translates into CASSLGGGSVEAFF.

The rearrangement joins TRBV7-8 to TRBJ2-7; D might be TRBD1 (5 bases). Germline CDR1 and CDR2: SGHVS and FQNEAQ. This CDR3 comprises 14 residues. V lost 5 bases, J lost 2 bases, and 13 bases lay in between. In DNA form, the CDR3 reads TGTGCCAGCAGCCCGACGACAGCGACCTACGAGCAGTACGTC. This translates into CASSPTTATYEQYV.

V is TRBV6-5 and J is TRBJ1-2; TRBD1 matches 7 bases. After removal of 0 bases from V and 4 bases from J, the junction contained 2 bases not matched to a gene. Germline V CDR1 and CDR2: MNHEY, SVGAGI. This CDR3 contains 14 residues. CDR3: CASSYSQGTYGYTF. Here the CDR3 DNA reads TGTGCCAGCAGTTACTCACAGGGGACCTATGGCTACACCTTC.